This entry concerns a single TCR beta chain. The entry originates in a study of blood T cell repertoires in COVID-19. Study summary: The study drew acute and convalescent COVID-19 samples from the United States, Italy and Spain. Sources were T cells, B-cell-depleted T cells, or PBMCs; the material itself was cDNA or gDNA.

Methods used by the authors: Amplification from reference gene primers served as the basis for estimated nucleated cell counts. Method: immunoSEQ multiplex PCR; TCRdb's copy keeps in-frame clones and lacks some. The V and J calls and clone size come from that table; D and trimming were worked out from the DNA. The data contain some 290,000 clones, over 65% of them singletons. This CDR3 spans 14 amino acids. V lost 2 bases to trimming and J lost 1 base; unmatched junction nucleotides: 2. Looked up from germline, CDR1 is KGHSH and CDR2 is LQKENI. The rearrangement links TRBV18 to TRBJ2-7; 7 bases line up with TRBD1. The clonotype originates from a man aged 55-75 years who had recovered from COVID-19. Sequenced input: peripheral blood. CDR3 bases: TGTGCCAGCTCACCAGACAGGGATTCCTACGAGCAGTACTTC. This sequence encodes CASSPDRDSYEQYF.